Following are 27 T cell receptor beta chains from one sample sequenced in a study of circulating CD8 cells and anti-PD-1 response in melanoma. From live CD3+CD8+TCRalphabeta+ cells, four PD-1 and/or TIGIT subsets were sorted. Using around 16 ng of total RNA, TCR libraries were made with the QIAseq Immune Repertoire TCR panel. TCRdb re-called the reads with MiXCR, one entry per CDR3 protein. In the table there are approximately 1,400 distinct CDR3 sequences, 8.5% to 10% of which are singletons. The source material was CD8+ T cells from PBMCs, sampled at baseline or after one month of anti-PD-1 therapy (not recorded which). The receptors derive from a human donor with melanoma.

This clonotype rates as large. The CDR3 DNA reads TGTGCCAGCAGGCTACAGGGCGCGAACACTGAAGCTTTCTTT. Protein sequence: CASRLQGANTEAFF. This chain joins TRBV12-3 or TRBV12-4 and TRBJ1-1; the D gene is possibly TRBD1 (6 bases). This CDR3 has 14 amino acids. V lost 6 bases, J lost 1 base, and 12 bases lay in between.

This chain joins TRBV19 and TRBJ2-5; D is undetermined. The CDR3 loop spans 13 amino acids. Germline-derived CDR1 and CDR2 are LNHDA and SQIVND (reference sequence). Trimming left V 5 bases short and J 1 base short, with 8 bases between. The CDR3 spells CASSREVQETQYF. Written as DNA, the CDR3 is TGTGCCAGTAGTCGCGAAGTCCAAGAGACCCAGTACTTC.

In the case of this clonotype: The junction differs from germline at one of its ends, possibly a read error. The rearrangement joins TRBV29-1 to TRBJ2-1, with D possibly being TRBD1 (6 bases). The CDR3 spans 14 residues. Germline V CDR1 and CDR2: SQVTM, ANQGSEA. CDR3 nucleotide sequence: TGCAGCGTTGATTCCGGGCAGGGGAAGAATGAGCTGTTCTTC. Protein sequence: CSVDSGQGKNELFF.

This clonotype is labeled as large. The rearrangement links TRBV5-6 to TRBJ2-2, with 7 bases matching TRBD1. The CDR3 has 13 residues. With V trimmed by 3 bases and J by 13 bases, 9 bases remained unmatched. The V gene's germline CDR1 is SGHDT and CDR2 YYEEEE. CDR3 amino acids: CASSSARDSRLFF. The DNA of the CDR3 is TGTGCCAGCAGCTCGGCCCGGGACAGCCGGCTGTTTTTT.

This clonotype is labeled as large. This chain connects TRBV2 to TRBJ2-5; D is unclear. Trimming took off 3 bases at V and 2 bases at J, with 10 bases between the two ends. The CDR3 length is 14 residues. Per the germline V gene, CDR1 is SNHLY and CDR2 is FYNNEI. Here the CDR3 reads CASSEFEEQETQYF. The CDR3 DNA is TGTGCCAGCAGTGAGTTTGAAGAACAAGAGACCCAGTACTTC. Based on the CDR3 plus reference TRBV2 and TRBJ2-5, the full variable domain is EPEVTQTPSHQVTQMGQEVILRCVPISNHLYFYWYRQILGQKVEFLVSFYNNEISEKSEIFDDQFSVERPDGSNFTLKIRSTKLEDSAMYFCASSEFEEQETQYFGPGTRLLVL.

In the case of this clonotype: Possible read error: a much larger clone is one base away. The V gene is TRBV2, the J gene TRBJ2-3; maybe TRBD2 (6 bases). There are 13 residues in the CDR3. Germline CDR1 SNHLY, CDR2 FYNNEI. CDR3 loop: CASSIWRDDTQCF. Here the CDR3 DNA reads TGTGCCAGCAGTATTTGGAGGGACGATACGCAGTGTTTT. The complete variable domain, with remaining parts taken from reference TRBV2 and TRBJ2-3, reads EPEVTQTPSHQVTQMGQEVILRCVPISNHLYFYWYRQILGQKVEFLVSFYNNEISEKSEIFDDQFSVERPDGSNFTLKIRSTKLEDSAMYFCASSIWRDDTQCFGPGTRLTVL.

By share, this clonotype ranks as medium-sized. The chain recombines TRBV19 with TRBJ2-5; unclear D gene. The V gene's germline CDR1 is LNHDA and CDR2 SQIVND (reference sequence). V lost 5 bases and J lost 1, with 11 bases in between. This CDR3 has 14 amino acids. The CDR3 loop reads CASSPMPSQETQYF. CDR3 coding DNA: TGTGCCAGTAGTCCAATGCCATCCCAAGAGACCCAGTACTTC.

This clonotype was seen a few times. The chain links TRBV4-1 to TRBJ1-5, with D unresolved. The V gene's germline CDR1 is MGHRA and CDR2 YSYEKL. Trimming took off 3 bases at V and 7 bases at J, with 10 bases between the two ends. The CDR3 contains 13 residues. The CDR3 spells CASSQLRGQPQHF. Here the CDR3 DNA reads TGCGCCAGCAGCCAGTTGCGAGGGCAGCCCCAGCATTTT.

In its sample, this clonotype ranks as medium-sized. This sequence joins TRBV25-1 and TRBJ2-7; D might be TRBD2 (5 bases). The CDR3 covers 14 residues. Trimming took off 4 bases at V and 6 bases at J, with 16 bases between the two ends. CDR1 MGHDK and CDR2 SYGVNS come from the germline V gene. CDR3 bases: TGTGCCAGCAGTGCACTTACATCGGGGAGCGAGCAGTACTTC. Translation gives CASSALTSGSEQYF.

This clonotype ranks as medium-sized. The chain is built from TRBV14 and TRBJ2-3, with D maybe TRBD2 (6 bases). Germline CDR1 is SGHDN and CDR2 is FVKESK. V was cut by 4 bases and J by 2 bases, with 10 bases left in between. The CDR3 consists of 14 residues. In DNA form, the CDR3 reads TGTGCCAGCAGCCTGCGGGACCCCACAGATACGCAGTATTTT. Its protein is CASSLRDPTDTQYF.

This sequence joins TRBV19 and TRBJ2-1, with D perhaps matching TRBD1 (5 bases). V dropped 2 bases and J dropped 6 bases, with 14 bases sitting between them. Per the germline V gene, CDR1 is LNHDA and CDR2 is SQIVND (reference sequence). The CDR3 is 15 amino acids. The CDR3 DNA follows: TGTGCCAGTAGTATATATCAGGGCTCGGGCAATGAGCAGTTCTTC. Translating it yields CASSIYQGSGNEQFF.

This clonotype counts as medium-sized (0.01 to 0.1%). The chain carries TRBV30 and TRBJ2-2; D is unclear. Trimming took 2 bases from V and 4 from J, leaving 8 bases between them. CDR1 and CDR2 from the germline V gene are GTSNPN and SVGIG (reference sequence). The CDR3 extends over 13 amino acids. The CDR3 protein is CAWSWQVTGELFF. The CDR3 region has the DNA TGTGCCTGGAGTTGGCAGGTCACCGGGGAGCTGTTTTTT.

This clonotype is labeled as medium-sized. V is TRBV25-1 and J is TRBJ2-1; D is unclear. The CDR3 has 14 amino acids. Germline values: CDR1 MGHDK, CDR2 SYGVNS. V was pared by 5 bases and J by 4 bases, with 12 bases between. CDR3 sequence reads: CASSFPEKYNEQFF. CDR3 in DNA: TGTGCCAGCAGTTTCCCGGAAAAGTACAATGAGCAGTTCTTC.

In its sample, this clonotype is medium-sized (0.01 to 0.1%). The CDR3 loop is CASSYTKGANYGYTF. CDR3 DNA sequence: TGTGCCAGTAGTTATACGAAAGGGGCTAACTATGGCTACACCTTC. This chain connects TRBV19 to TRBJ1-2, with a tentative D call TRBD1 (5 bases). The CDR3 consists of 15 residues. V was trimmed by 5 bases and J by 0 bases, leaving 13 bases between them. CDR1 is LNHDA and CDR2 is SQIVND in the germline V gene (reference sequence).

Within the sample, this clonotype is medium-sized. The V gene is TRBV5-4, the J gene TRBJ2-7, with 8 nucleotides matching TRBD2. The CDR3 totals 14 residues. V was pared by 1 base and J by 3 bases, with 3 bases of the junction left unmatched. CDR1 is SGHNT and CDR2 is YYREEE in the germline V gene (reference sequence). The CDR3 bases are TGTGCCAGCAGCTTGACTAGCGGTGACTACGAGCAGTACTTC. Its protein is CASSLTSGDYEQYF.

Sample share makes this clonotype large. The chain is built from TRBV2 and TRBJ2-3; no reliable D call. Trimming pared 2 bases from V and 1 base from J, leaving 10 bases between. The CDR3 is 15 amino acids. Germline-derived CDR1 and CDR2 are SNHLY and FYNNEI. The CDR3 DNA follows: TGTGCCAGCAGTGAACCCCGCCTGGGCACAGATACGCAGTATTTT. It is translated as CASSEPRLGTDTQYF.

This clonotype is deemed medium-sized (0.01 to 0.1%). The chain combines TRBV11-3 with TRBJ1-5; D is perhaps TRBD1 (5 bases). V lost 5 bases and J lost 4, with 15 bases in between. There are 15 residues in the CDR3. Germline CDR1 is SGHNT and CDR2 is YENEEA. CDR3 region: CASSLGDGLNQPQHF. The CDR3 DNA reads as TGTGCCAGCAGCCTCGGGGACGGATTAAATCAGCCCCAGCATTTT.

Within the sample, this clonotype is medium-sized (0.01 to 0.1%). The chain is built from TRBV4-1 and TRBJ2-3; no definite D call. The CDR3 consists of 13 residues. V shed 1 base and J shed 6 bases, with 8 bases lying between them. Germline CDR1 and CDR2: MGHRA and YSYEKL. CDR3 DNA sequence: TGCGCCAGCAGCCAAGTCGAGGAGGATACGCAGTATTTT. Its protein product is CASSQVEEDTQYF.

This rearrangement joins TRBV19 to TRBJ2-2; TRBD2 agrees at 7 bases. The V gene's germline CDR1 is LNHDA and CDR2 SQIVND (reference sequence). The CDR3 loop spans 14 amino acids. V was clipped by 7 bases and J by 4 bases; unmatched bases: 6. CDR3 protein: CASNPGLLTGELFF. Here the CDR3 DNA reads TGTGCCAGTAACCCGGGACTACTCACCGGGGAGCTGTTTTTT. Complete variable domain (other parts from reference TRBV19 and TRBJ2-2): DGGITQSPKYLFRKEGQNVTLSCEQNLNHDAMYWYRQDPGQGLRLIYYSQIVNDFQKGDIAEGYSVSREKKESFPLTVTSAQKNPTAFYLCASNPGLLTGELFFGEGSRLTVL.

The V call is TRBV29-1, the J call TRBJ2-3, with TRBD2 as a possible D gene (6 bases). The CDR3 runs 13 residues. Between the trimmed V and J ends, which lost 4 bases and 4 bases, there was a span of 12 bases. Germline CDR1 and CDR2: SQVTM and ANQGSEA. The CDR3 nucleotides are TGCAGCGTTGGGAGGGAGAGGTCAGATACGCAGTATTTT. Translating gives CSVGRERSDTQYF.

By sample fraction, this clonotype is medium-sized. The chain uses TRBV2 and TRBJ2-3, with TRBD2 matching 11 bases. Germline assignment: CDR1 SNHLY and CDR2 FYNNEI. There are 18 residues in the CDR3. The V segment lost 10 bases and the J segment 1 base; nucleotides outside the gene matches: 16. The CDR3 sequence: CATNLAGGPTKGTDTQYF. The DNA of the CDR3 is TGTGCCACGAACTTAGCGGGGGGGCCGACCAAGGGCACAGATACGCAGTATTTT.

This clonotype is medium-sized within its sample. The chain has TRBV29-1 and TRBJ2-3; TRBD2 agrees at 10 bases. CDR1 SQVTM and CDR2 ANQGSEA come from the germline V gene. The junction had 16 bases not matched to a gene; V was cut back by 3 bases and J by 4 bases. The CDR3 is 18 amino acids. The DNA for the CDR3 is TGCAGCGTTGATACCCTGGAGCGGGGGGGCCTGTCGGCAGATACGCAGTATTTT. Translation: CSVDTLERGGLSADTQYF.

This clonotype counts as medium-sized. The chain is built from TRBV19 and TRBJ1-1, with D uncertain. The germline V and J ends were trimmed by 4 bases and 2 bases, with 11 bases remaining between them. Germline CDR1 LNHDA, CDR2 SQIVND (reference sequence). The CDR3 contains 14 residues. The chain's CDR3 is CASSNAGANTEAFF. The DNA for the CDR3 is TGTGCCAGTAGTAATGCGGGCGCCAACACTGAAGCTTTCTTT.

By share of the sample, this clonotype is large. The rearrangement links TRBV9 to TRBJ2-2; D is undetermined. Trimming took 5 bases from V and 1 from J, leaving 6 bases between them. The length of the CDR3 is 13 residues. Looked up from germline, CDR1 is SGDLS and CDR2 is YYNGEE. The CDR3 region is CASSSGNTGELFF. As DNA, the CDR3 is TGTGCCAGCAGTTCGGGGAACACCGGGGAGCTGTTTTTT.

This clonotype is medium-sized. The chain carries TRBV25-1 and TRBJ2-5, with TRBD1 as a possible D gene (5 bases). Between the trimmed V and J ends, which lost 2 bases and 4 bases, there was a span of 14 bases. The CDR3 is 15 amino acids. The germline V gene encodes CDR1 MGHDK and CDR2 SYGVNS. The CDR3 loop reads CASSEETVPGETQYF. The CDR3 bases are TGTGCCAGCAGTGAAGAGACAGTACCTGGAGAGACCCAGTACTTC.

This clonotype is judged medium-sized. This chain connects TRBV24-1 to TRBJ2-1, with 7 nucleotides matching TRBD1. CDR3 length equals 13 residues. Unmatched junction bases numbered 12, after V lost 4 bases and J lost 16 bases. Germline V gives CDR1 KGHDR, CDR2 SFDVKD. The CDR3 is CATSDLLTGKEFF. The CDR3 DNA reads TGTGCCACCAGTGACCTGCTGACAGGGAAAGAATTCTTC.

This clonotype is classed as medium-sized (0.01 to 0.1%). J is TRBJ2-2 and V is TRBV27; D unresolved. This CDR3 has 13 residues. V was clipped by 3 bases and J by 6 bases, with 8 bases between them. Germline V gene lookup returns CDR1 MNHEY and CDR2 SMNVEV (reference sequence). In DNA form, the CDR3 reads TGTGCCAGCAGTTTTGGGTTGGCCGGGGAGCTGTTTTTT. Amino acids: CASSFGLAGELFF.